The source of this T cell receptor beta chain is a study of shared clonotypes between healthy human individuals. In regard to this clone: Its antigen is not identified.

Naive CD45RA+ and memory CD45RA-negative subsets were split from CD4+ cells. The CDR3 length is 16 residues. Germline V gives CDR1 MGHDK, CDR2 SYGVNS. V was pared by 3 bases and J by 8 bases, with 12 bases of the junction left unmatched. Profiling relied on immunoSEQ multiplex PCR, and the TCRdb table lists in-frame clones only, not all of them. This sample has millions of clones, with around nine tenths found just once. The study's findings and limits: Only blood was sampled; tissue repertoires likely differ. Having only a few donors restricted how much genetic and exposure-history diversity was captured.

The sample comprised naive CD4+ T cells sorted from blood. Subset specified: CD45RA+ positively selected. The receptor comes from a man between 18 and 35 years old in good health. V gene TRBV25-1 combines with J gene TRBJ2-1, with 8 positions matching TRBD1. This CDR3 reads CASSDLTRTGNDEQFF. The CDR3 DNA is TGTGCCAGCAGTGACTTGACGCGGACAGGGAACGATGAGCAGTTCTTC.